The entry below gives a single T cell receptor beta chain sequence along with its context. Its target is not known. The CDR3 totals 14 residues. Germline CDR1 MNHEY, CDR2 SMNVEV (reference sequence). V was cut by 1 base and J by 4 bases, with 10 bases left in between. Treatment of the sample: AdE1-LMPpoly-expanded autologous EBV-specific T-cell therapy followed by anti-PD-1 nivolumab. This sample was included in a study of EBV T-cell therapy then PD-1 blockade in nasopharyngeal carcinoma. The method was immunoSEQ multiplex PCR; TCRdb's version includes in-frame clones alone and lacks a portion of them. Among 20,000 or so clones listed, roughly 84% were seen once.

Material: CD8+ T cells from blood, obtained at roughly day 35 from a patient whose treatment included autologous EBV-specific T cells and nivolumab. The chain uses TRBV27 and TRBJ1-1; D ambiguous. This TCR came from a middle-aged man with nasopharyngeal carcinoma. CDR3 region: CASSLWSRRTEAFF. CDR3 in DNA: TGTGCCAGCAGTTTATGGTCCCGACGCACTGAAGCTTTCTTT.